This T cell receptor beta chain comes out of a study of post-analysis software for immune sequencing data. Trimming took 4 bases from V and 6 from J; bases not matched to a gene: 3. This CDR3 contains 15 residues. CDR1 and CDR2 (germline): KGHDR, SFDVKD. Unique molecular identifiers were present in the TCR beta cDNA libraries. Input populations of 1 to 10 million T cells gave rise to around 480,000 cDNA molecules. Using its own MiXCR run on the PCR reads, TCRdb lists one record per CDR3 protein. The table records hundreds of thousands of distinct CDR3 sequences, over 45% of them present only once. Study-wide findings and caveats: Controls showed significantly higher normalized Chao1 diversity than did multiple sclerosis patients. The five TRBV segments detected at higher frequency in patients than in controls included TRBV5-6, TRBV5-1 and TRBV20-1. Co-batched samples clustered tightly together by F measure.

About this clonotype: Its antigen remains unknown.

This receptor was identified in a girl aged 2-15 years with multiple sclerosis. Sequencing used blood. The chain employs TRBV24-1 and TRBJ2-1; TRBD1 agrees at 12 bases. The CDR3 sequence: CATSDRDRGPNEQFF. As DNA, the CDR3 is TGTGCCACCAGTGACCGGGACAGGGGGCCCAATGAGCAGTTCTTC.